This T cell receptor (beta chain) was recorded in a study of blood T cell repertoires in COVID-19. As for the study in general: Donors in the United States, Italy and Spain gave samples during acute or convalescent COVID-19.

V lost 6 bases and J lost 0; bases outside the gene matches: 7. This CDR3 contains 15 residues. Germline CDR1 is WSHSY and CDR2 is SAAADI. Methods used by the authors: Reference gene primers were amplified, and this amplification served to estimate nucleated cell counts. The table came from immunoSEQ multiplex PCR; TCRdb's copy has only in-frame clones and leaves some out. V and J calls and clone size come straight from that table; D and trimming were deduced from the DNA. The table records around 84,000 clones, about four fifths of them present only once. This receptor was obtained from a man aged 80 or over with active or convalescent COVID-19. Sample: peripheral blood. This chain joins TRBV10-2 and TRBJ2-7, with 8 bases identical to TRBD1. The DNA of the CDR3 is TGCGCCAGCAGGACAGGGGCCGAGCCCTCCTACGAGCAGTACTTC. The encoded protein is CASRTGAEPSYEQYF.